Listed below are T cell receptor beta chains from one sample, sequenced in a study of T cells expressing NK-cell markers. After re-calling the 5' RACE reads, TCRdb lists one entry per CDR3 protein, DNA absent. The repertoire table contains 300,000 to 500,000 distinct CDR3 sequences. Specimen: blood T cells: a sorted CD56 or NKG2C T cell subset, CD4+ or CD8+ T cells, or bulk PBMC T cells (not recorded which). These receptors originate from a woman aged 45-65 years in good health. CDR3s include the opening cysteine and the closing phenylalanine or tryptophan.

v_gene	j_gene	CDR3aa
TRBV20-1	TRBJ2-7	CSAPRTSGSPGGEQYF
TRBV20-1	TRBJ1-1	CSAVTPGTGGRGTEAFF
TRBV27	TRBJ1-2	CASKLTSGYTF
TRBV7-9	TRBJ1-4	CASRMDRGWEKLFF
TRBV15	TRBJ2-2	CATSPHRPDSGRAFGELFF
TRBV12-3/TRBV12-4	TRBJ2-4	CASRLPKTRIQYF
TRBV24-1	TRBJ2-2	CATSQRGTGGTGELFF
TRBV5-1	TRBJ2-3	CASSRIDRGQDTQYF
TRBV5-5	TRBJ2-1	CASSWGTSNEQFF
TRBV7-6	TRBJ2-1	CASSPTGTAYNEQFF
TRBV12-3/TRBV12-4	TRBJ1-5	CASSLGQEFMAQHF
TRBV4-1	TRBJ1-2	CASSHPRGQVYGYTF
TRBV11-2	TRBJ2-2	CASSSGTFANTGELFF
TRBV20-1	TRBJ2-7	CSARIAGVGSKQYF
TRBV7-9	TRBJ1-2	CAGRGALYGYTF
TRBV29-1	TRBJ2-1	CSGSGGSREQFF
TRBV7-2	TRBJ2-1	CARKSLAPEQFF
TRBV3-1	TRBJ2-2	CASSQGTGELFF
TRBV6-1	TRBJ2-2	CASSAGQGAAAGELFF
TRBV6-1	TRBJ2-1	CASSEIMRSEQFF
TRBV28	TRBJ2-3	CASTPGRGGPSTDTQYF
TRBV5-1	TRBJ2-5	CASSFDRGGETQYF
TRBV5-1	TRBJ2-7	CASSLSGGSTEQYF
TRBV19	TRBJ1-6	CALIWTENSPLHF
TRBV10-2	TRBJ1-2	CASRRQAYSYGYTF
TRBV20-1	TRBJ2-1	CSARDTSGRVYEQFF
TRBV7-3	TRBJ2-1	CASSAYSGRDYNEQFF
TRBV12-3/TRBV12-4	TRBJ2-5	CASSLGTGGEETQYF
TRBV27	TRBJ2-1	CASFSGATYNEQFF
TRBV5-1	TRBJ2-2	CASSKRSGELFF
TRBV20-1	TRBJ2-5	CSATLAGAETQYF
TRBV19	TRBJ2-2	CASSGRLNTGELFF
TRBV7-9	TRBJ2-7	CASSFTGTQTWSEQYF
TRBV12-3/TRBV12-4	TRBJ2-7	CASSLGGNSYEQYF
TRBV29-1	TRBJ2-7	CSVAPSSFTLGYEQYF
TRBV5-1	TRBJ2-7	CASSLGAGEYF
TRBV4-2	TRBJ2-5	CASRGLAGETQYF
TRBV27	TRBJ2-6	CASSLSIPGANVLTF
TRBV7-8	TRBJ2-1	CASSPVRRSYYNEQFF